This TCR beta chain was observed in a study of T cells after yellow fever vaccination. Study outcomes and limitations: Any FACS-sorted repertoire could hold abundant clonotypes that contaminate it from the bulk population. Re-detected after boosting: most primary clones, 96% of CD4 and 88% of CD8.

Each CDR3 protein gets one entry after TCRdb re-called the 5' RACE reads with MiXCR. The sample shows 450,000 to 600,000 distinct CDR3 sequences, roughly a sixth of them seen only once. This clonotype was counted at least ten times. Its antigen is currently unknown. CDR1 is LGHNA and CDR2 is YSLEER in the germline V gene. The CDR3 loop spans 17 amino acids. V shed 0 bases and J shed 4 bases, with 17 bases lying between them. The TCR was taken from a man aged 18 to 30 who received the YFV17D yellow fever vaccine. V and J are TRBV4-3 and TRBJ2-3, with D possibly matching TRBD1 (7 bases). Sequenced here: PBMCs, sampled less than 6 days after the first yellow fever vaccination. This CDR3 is CASSQDLARGVPDTQYF. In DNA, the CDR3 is TGCGCCAGCAGCCAAGATCTGGCCAGGGGGGTACCAGATACGCAGTATTTT.